This entry is about one T cell receptor (beta chain). What it binds is unknown. This record belongs to a study of cytomegalovirus exposure and HLA in healthy donors. Study overall: The same platform as the roughly 670 first-cohort repertoires was used for the 95 to 150 validation repertoires, a later analysis reported. Study outcomes and limitations: The study put under 200 TCR beta chains on its list as cytomegalovirus-associated.

The data were produced by immunoSEQ multiplex PCR, yet TCRdb's version contains in-frame clones alone and is incomplete. The table has 150,000 to 200,000 clones, around 96% seen once. Germline V gives CDR1 SGHTA, CDR2 FQGNSA. This CDR3 spans 14 amino acids. V lost 1 base, J lost 4 bases, and 1 base stayed unmatched. This chain connects TRBV7-2 to TRBJ2-5; 9 nucleotides align to TRBD2. The sample was PBMCs. The clonotype originates from a woman aged 18-35 years in good health and CMV-seronegative. The CDR3 is CASSLGRGGETQYF. The CDR3 bases are TGTGCCAGCAGCTTAGGGCGGGGGGGAGAGACCCAGTACTTC.